Following are 21 T cell receptor beta chains from one sample sequenced in a study of blood T cell repertoires in COVID-19 (dated by TCRdb to the early 2020s). The method was the immunoSEQ multiplex PCR assay. The source is immuneACCESS, and TCRdb retained only in-frame sequences with V and J called. Part of the clones is not carried over; for the studies checked, unresolved V genes explain less than half of this, and the remainder is unexplained. The sample table records fewer than 350,000 clones; 85% of these occur just once. 1.9% of the sample is taken by the ten largest. The sequencing input was PBMCs or T cells enriched from blood (not recorded which). These receptors all come from a woman under 40 who had been exposed to COVID-19.

This chain uses TRBV11-1 with TRBJ1-1; D not certain. The CDR3 sequence is 14 residues long. The germline V and J ends were trimmed by 1 base and 5 bases, with 11 bases remaining between them. Per the germline V gene, CDR1 is SGHAT and CDR2 is FQDESV (reference sequence). As DNA, the CDR3 is TGTGCCAGCAGCTTAGTTAGAGGGAGTACTGAAGCTTTCTTT. Protein sequence: CASSLVRGSTEAFF.

This clone appeared a few times. The sample contains more than one DNA sequence encoding this CDR3. This chain uses TRBV21-1 with TRBJ2-6; TRBD2 is the table's D call, not checked against the DNA. TRBV21-1 has pseudogene status. CDR3 length: 21 amino acids. CDR3 region: CAPWGTGGAGELSSGANVLTF. CDR3 nucleotides: TGTGCCCCATGGGGGACTGGGGGGGCGGGGGAGCTCAGCTCTGGGGCCAACGTCCTGACTTTC.

This clone was observed once. The chain couples TRBV5-1 to TRBJ1-2; the match to TRBD1 covers 7 bases. The germline V gene has CDR1 SGHRS and CDR2 YFSETQ. V trimming: 0 bases; J trimming: 2 bases; junction bases outside the gene matches: 7. This CDR3 has 16 amino acids. CDR3 protein: CASSLGAGGPNYGYTF. The CDR3 nucleotides read TGCGCCAGCAGCTTGGGGGCAGGGGGACCCAACTATGGCTACACCTTC.

The chain joins TRBV18 to TRBJ1-2; D perhaps matches TRBD1 (5 bases). CDR3 size: 13 residues. CDR1 and CDR2 (germline): KGHSH, LQKENI. Deletions cut 6 bases from V and 7 bases from J, with 15 bases between. CDR3 nucleotides: TGTGCCAGCTCGGGCGGGACGGACTTTGGCTACACCTTC. Translating gives CASSGGTDFGYTF.

This chain joins TRBV6-5 and TRBJ1-2; 7 positions agree with TRBD1. Unmatched junction bases numbered 9, after V lost 6 bases and J lost 2 bases. This CDR3 region has 15 residues. CDR1 and CDR2 (germline): MNHEY, SVGAGI. The CDR3 loop reads CASSPGQTLNYGYTF. For the CDR3, the DNA is TGTGCCAGCAGCCCGGGACAGACCTTGAACTATGGCTACACCTTC.

The CDR3 sequence is CASSSDRVSNSPLHF. The CDR3, as DNA: TGTGCCAGCAGCTCAGACAGGGTGTCTAATTCACCCCTCCACTTT. This chain joins TRBV9 and TRBJ1-6; TRBD1 matches at 7 bases. This CDR3 spans 15 amino acids. Germline V lookup: CDR1 SGDLS, CDR2 YYNGEE. After removal of 4 bases from V and 6 bases from J, the junction contained 7 bases not matched to a gene.

This clone is a singleton in its sample. The chain couples TRBV19 to TRBJ2-7, with TRBD1 identical over 8 bases. V trimming: 10 bases; J trimming: 4 bases; junction bases outside the gene matches: 3. The CDR3 has 11 amino acids. The germline V gene has CDR1 LNHDA and CDR2 SQIVND (reference sequence). As DNA, the CDR3 is TGTGCCACAGGACAGGGTTACGAGCAGTACTTC. It yields the protein CATGQGYEQYF.

The chain links TRBV9 to TRBJ2-5; possibly TRBD2 for D (7 bases). The germline V gene has CDR1 SGDLS and CDR2 YYNGEE. The V end lost 4 bases, the J end lost 5 bases, and 21 bases lay between the germline ends. This CDR3 contains 16 residues. The CDR3, as DNA: TGTGCCAGCAGCCTCAGGGGTGGGGGGGCCTCGGAGACCCAGTACTTC. Its translation is CASSLRGGGASETQYF.

The CDR3, as DNA: TGTGCCAGCAGGCGTCAGGGTGGTAGTAATTCACCCCTCCACTTT. Translation gives CASRRQGGSNSPLHF. The chain combines TRBV13 with TRBJ1-6; D possibly corresponds to TRBD1 (5 bases). The CDR3 contains 15 residues. V was trimmed by 6 bases and J by 6 bases, leaving 15 bases between them. Looked up from germline, CDR1 is PRHDT and CDR2 is FYEKMQ (reference sequence). Based on the CDR3 plus reference TRBV13 and TRBJ1-6, the full variable domain is AAGVIQSPRHLIKEKRETATLKCYPIPRHDTVYWYQQGPGQDPQFLISFYEKMQSDKGSIPDRFSAQQFSDYHSELNMSSLELGDSALYFCASRRQGGSNSPLHFGNGTRLTVT.

This clone was observed a handful of times. This sequence joins TRBV30 and TRBJ1-5, with 12 bases fitting TRBD1. Trimming at V came to 3 bases and at J to 6 bases, leaving 3 bases not matched to a gene. CDR3 length: 14 amino acids. The germline V gene has CDR1 GTSNPN and CDR2 SVGIG (reference sequence). The CDR3 loop reads CAWSEGQGAQPQHF. Here the CDR3 DNA reads TGTGCCTGGAGCGAGGGACAGGGGGCTCAGCCCCAGCATTTT. Drawing the rest from reference TRBV30 and TRBJ1-5, the complete variable domain is SQTIHQWPATLVQPVGSPLSLECTVEGTSNPNLYWYRQAAGRGLQLLFYSVGIGQISSEVPQNLSASRPQDRQFILSSKKLLLSDSGFYLCAWSEGQGAQPQHFGDGTRLSIL.

The CDR3 is CASSQGTGSTGELFF. In DNA form, the CDR3 reads TGCGCCAGCAGCCAAGGCACAGGGTCCACCGGGGAGCTGTTTTTT. This chain links TRBV4-3 with TRBJ2-2; D might be TRBD1 (6 bases). Trimming pared 1 base from V and 4 bases from J, leaving 10 bases between. Per germline, CDR1 LGHNA and CDR2 YSLEER. The CDR3 consists of 15 residues.

CDR3 sequence (DNA): TGCAGCGTTCTTTGGGGGCTTGGTCAGCCCCAGCATTTT. As protein: CSVLWGLGQPQHF. The V and J genes are TRBV29-1 and TRBJ1-5, with D perhaps TRBD1 (6 bases). The CDR3 loop spans 13 amino acids. Germline lookup yields CDR1 SQVTM and CDR2 ANQGSEA. Trimming removed 5 bases from V and 6 bases from J, with 14 bases in between.

This rearrangement joins TRBV4-3 to TRBJ1-2, with a possible D match to TRBD1 (6 bases). Trimming left V 0 bases short and J 3 bases short, with 8 bases between. This CDR3 is 14 amino acids long. CDR1 LGHNA and CDR2 YSLEER come from the germline V gene. CDR3 bases: TGCGCCAGCAGCCAAGATCAGGGGTACTATGGCTACACCTTC. This codes for CASSQDQGYYGYTF.

This rearrangement joins TRBV24-1 to TRBJ1-1; 8 bases are a match to TRBD1. V shed 3 bases, J shed 4 bases, and the junction held 0 bases outside the gene matches. Germline V gene lookup returns CDR1 KGHDR and CDR2 SFDVKD. The CDR3 runs 13 residues. The CDR3 DNA sequence: TGTGCCACCAGTGATACAGGGGGCACTGAAGCTTTCTTT. Its translation is CATSDTGGTEAFF.

The rearrangement uses TRBV2 and TRBJ2-7; 7 bases are a match to TRBD1. There are 15 residues in the CDR3. The ends lost 7 bases at V and 2 bases at J; junction bases unmatched: 11. Germline CDR1 SNHLY, CDR2 FYNNEI. CDR3: CASIRDRVDTYEQYF. CDR3 DNA: TGTGCCAGCATTAGAGACAGGGTTGATACCTACGAGCAGTACTTC.

The J gene is TRBJ1-1, the V gene TRBV7-9; a weak D match, TRBD1 (6 bases). Deletions cut 1 base from V and 7 bases from J, with 7 bases between. The length of the CDR3 is 12 residues. CDR1 SEHNR and CDR2 FQNEAQ come from the germline V gene (reference sequence). The CDR3 nucleotides are TGTGCCAGCAGCTTAGGGACAGTTGAAGCTTTCTTT. This codes for CASSLGTVEAFF.

This clone came up a few times. In DNA form, the CDR3 reads TGTGCCAGTAGTCCAGGACCGGCGGGGACTGAAGCTTTCTTT. Amino acid sequence: CASSPGPAGTEAFF. V is TRBV19 and J is TRBJ1-1, with unresolved D. Germline values: CDR1 LNHDA, CDR2 SQIVND (reference sequence). The CDR3 consists of 14 residues. Trimming took off 5 bases at V and 5 bases at J, with 15 bases between the two ends.

V usage is TRBV11-2 and J usage is TRBJ1-1; weak D call: TRBD1 (6 bases). The CDR3 contains 15 residues. The V end lost 0 bases, the J end lost 4 bases, and 12 bases lay between the germline ends. Germline V gives CDR1 SGHAT, CDR2 FQNNGV. The CDR3 loop is CASSLDVQGITEAFF. The CDR3 DNA follows: TGTGCCAGCAGCTTAGATGTACAGGGAATCACTGAAGCTTTCTTT.

The chain employs TRBV6-7 and TRBJ2-4; 7 bases map to TRBD1. TRBV6-7 is an open reading frame whose function is uncertain. V was clipped by 5 bases and J by 0 bases; unmatched bases: 10. The CDR3 contains 17 residues. As DNA, the CDR3 is TGTGCCAGCAGTCCCAATGGGACAGTCCTAGCCAAAAACATTCAGTACTTC. Translated, it gives CASSPNGTVLAKNIQYF.

This clone came up a few times. The rearrangement links TRBV10-1 to TRBJ1-5; 9 bases are a match to TRBD1. CDR3 length: 13 residues. The junction had 7 bases not matched to a gene; V was cut back by 11 bases and J by 5 bases. Germline V gene lookup returns CDR1 WNHNN and CDR2 SYGVQD (reference sequence). CDR3 loop: CAVYRGPDQPQHF. The CDR3 bases are TGCGCCGTCTACAGGGGGCCGGATCAGCCCCAGCATTTT.

In DNA form, the CDR3 reads TGTGCCAGCACGGGACATAACGGCGGCTACACCTTC. Translated: CASTGHNGGYTF. The chain links TRBV12-3 or TRBV12-4 to TRBJ1-2, with D possibly TRBD1 on 6 matching bases. The CDR3 length is 12 residues. Trimming took 7 bases from V and 8 from J, leaving 14 bases between them.